This T cell receptor (beta chain) was recorded in a study of neurological immune-mediated disorders. This clonotype was observed a handful of times. Its specificity is unknown. The CDR3 is made up of 18 amino acids. With 1 base removed from V and 0 bases from J, the gap between germline ends came to 13 bases. Germline V gives CDR1 SGHTA, CDR2 FQGTGA. Sorted libraries were made with approximately 920,000 CD4+ or CD8+ T cells. cDNA was made by 5'RACE with 10-nucleotide random UMIs. In every sequencing run, more than 170 million TCR-beta sequences were generated from 15-18 subjects. TCRdb independently ran MiXCR on the 5' RACE reads; one entry per CDR3 protein. The table has approximately 30,000 distinct CDR3 sequences, about 6% seen once. Whole-study findings and limits: It was HTLV-1-associated myelopathy that showed the most TCR clonal expansion, while multiple sclerosis showed the least, falling below healthy controls.

This sequence was found in a woman aged 50 to 60 in good health. Input material: CD4+ T cells from blood. The chain uses TRBV7-3 and TRBJ2-6; D ambiguous. The CDR3 reads CASSLIGPGSSGANVLTF. CDR3 DNA sequence: TGTGCCAGCAGCTTAATTGGCCCCGGGTCCTCTGGGGCCAACGTCCTGACTTTC.